The T cell receptor beta chain under discussion was sequenced for a study of PD-L1 blockade in urothelial cancer. Repertoires were generated with immunoSEQ multiplex PCR, while TCRdb's copy carries only in-frame clones and drops some. This sample has some 100,000 clones, with around 90% found just once. The study enrolled patients with locally advanced or metastatic urothelial carcinoma. The V gene lost 4 bases and the J gene lost 6 bases, with 8 bases spanning the gap. Germline assignment: CDR1 SGHVS and CDR2 FQNEAQ. The CDR3 loop spans 12 amino acids. V gene TRBV7-8 combines with J gene TRBJ2-3; D is unresolved. The source of this sequence is an elderly woman with urothelial cancer. Sample: PBMCs, taken around atezolizumab (anti-PD-L1) treatment. CDR3 nucleotides: TGTGCCAGCAGCTCACTTAAGGATACGCAGTATTTT. This translates into CASSSLKDTQYF.